This passage covers 2 T cell receptor beta chains from one sample sequenced in a study of neurological immune-mediated disorders. TCRdb fed the 5' RACE reads into MiXCR, producing one record per CDR3 protein. The sample includes tens of thousands of distinct CDR3 sequences, 17% seen only once; the top ten take less than 20%. The material sequenced was PBMCs. These receptors came from a woman aged 40 to 50 in good health.

This clonotype has ten or more counts. The chain uses TRBV27 and TRBJ2-3, with D possibly matching TRBD2 (5 bases). This CDR3 region has 16 residues. V gave up 0 bases and J gave up 2 bases, with 12 bases separating them. The germline V gene has CDR1 MNHEY and CDR2 SMNVEV (reference sequence). CDR3: CASSLSSGLVTDTQYF. The CDR3 nucleotides read TGTGCCAGCAGTTTATCGTCCGGACTGGTCACAGATACGCAGTATTTT.

The sample holds a few counts of this clonotype. The chain links TRBV5-5 to TRBJ2-3; a weak D match, TRBD2 (6 bases). Germline assignment: CDR1 SGHKS and CDR2 YYEKEE (reference sequence). The V gene lost 1 base and the J gene lost 2 bases, with 11 bases spanning the gap. The CDR3 is 15 residues long. The CDR3 reads CASSLSQRATDTQYF. For the CDR3, the DNA is TGTGCCAGCAGCTTGAGTCAGCGGGCCACAGATACGCAGTATTTT. Together with reference TRBV5-5 and TRBJ2-3, the CDR3 gives the full variable domain: DAGVTQSPTHLIKTRGQQVTLRCSPISGHKSVSWYQQVLGQGPQFIFQYYEKEERGRGNFPDRFSARQFPNYSSELNVNALLLGDSALYLCASSLSQRATDTQYFGPGTRLTVL.